One TCR beta chain is described in this entry. Using its own MiXCR run on the RACE reads, TCRdb lists one record per CDR3 protein. The sample shows 95,000 or so distinct CDR3 sequences, 10% of them seen only once. The record originates from a study of human T cells and chemical hapten exposure. Study overall: Across its roughly 25 weeks, the study gave patients weekly diphenylcyclopropenone doses to the scalp.

V trimming: 4 bases; J trimming: 0 bases; junction bases outside the gene matches: 6. The CDR3 runs to 16 residues. The germline CDR1 and CDR2 sequences are MGHDK and SYGVNS. Time point given: patch test 1, 2 weeks after DPC sensitization. Treatment described: therapeutic diphenylcyclopropenone sensitization with weekly scalp DPC. Blood sampling occurred before each patch-test application. This TCR was recovered from a man aged 40-50 years with alopecia areata. Some clones in this sample may be carry-over from other donors' samples. The sample in question was whole blood, obtained in connection with sensitization to the hapten diphenylcyclopropenone (DPC). This chain links TRBV25-1 with TRBJ2-3; 8 bases match TRBD1. Here the CDR3 DNA reads TGTGCCAGCAGTGGGGCGGCAGGGGGCAGCACAGATACGCAGTATTTT. Encoded protein: CASSGAAGGSTDTQYF. Based on the CDR3 plus reference TRBV25-1 and TRBJ2-3, the full variable domain is EADIYQTPRYLVIGTGKKITLECSQTMGHDKMYWYQQDPGMELHLIHYSYGVNSTEKGDLSSESTVSRIRTEHFPLTLESARPSHTSQYLCASSGAAGGSTDTQYFGPGTRLTVL.